Shown below are 3 T cell receptor beta chains from a single sample sequenced in a study of T cell clonality in common variable immunodeficiency. Sequenced by immunoSEQ multiplex PCR; TCRdb stores in-frame clones only, minus some. The repertoire consists of about 45,000 clones, none detected only once. The sequenced material came from peripheral blood mononuclear cells. The source is a person between 18 and 75 years old in good health.

This clone was counted ten times or more. The missing CDR3 end, 3 residues past where the read stops, is filled in from the germline J gene. V is TRBV6-4 and J is TRBJ2-1, with 9 bases that match TRBD2. The germline V gene encodes CDR1 MRHNA and CDR2 SNTAGT. The CDR3 length is 15 residues. V trimming: 3 bases; J trimming: 1 base; junction bases outside the gene matches: 1. CDR3 protein: CASSELAGSYNEQFF. The DNA read from the CDR3 is TGTGCCAGCAGTGAGCTAGCGGGGTCCTACAATGAG.

This clone appeared many times. Read sequence stops 3 residues before the CDR3 end, and the germline J gene provides the missing end. The chain couples TRBV4-2 to TRBJ2-3; TRBD2 aligns across 8 bases. Germline lookup yields CDR1 LGHNA and CDR2 YNFKEQ. Trimming cost V 1 base and J 1 base; bases outside gene matches: 4. This CDR3 spans 16 amino acids. The CDR3 bases that were read are TGTGCCAGCAGCCAAGCTGGACTAGCAGGCACAGATACG. This sequence encodes CASSQAGLAGTDT. The full CDR3 protein is CASSQAGLAGTDTQYF.

This clone was counted at least ten times. The read finishes 3 residues shy of the CDR3 end, and the germline J gene is used to complete it. This chain joins TRBV20-1 and TRBJ1-1; D gene ambiguous. Germline V lookup: CDR1 DFQATT, CDR2 SNEGSKA (reference sequence). The CDR3 is 13 amino acids. The V end was cut by 5 bases, the J end by 3 bases, with 13 bases between. The CDR3 bases that were read are TGCAGTGCTTATAAGAGCGAAGACACTGAA. Residues: CSAYKSEDTE. The whole CDR3 region reads CSAYKSEDTEAFF.